A selection of T cell receptor beta chains follows, all from one sample in a study of blood T cells in healthy people across ages. In TCRdb, the 5' RACE reads were re-called with MiXCR into one record per CDR3 protein. The sample carries around 2 million distinct CDR3 sequences, around 40% recorded once. Sequencing input: blood. The source of these receptors is a human donor in good health. Each CDR3 is given with its conserved first and last residue. A D gene is named only where the DNA matches it firmly. Clone size is not always given. Where it is, it says once, few, many or a class for expanded clones.

TRBJ2-1	14	-	TRBV12-3/TRBV12-4	TRBD1	CASSRRQGYNEQFF	TGTGCCAGCAGCCGTAGACAGGGCTACAATGAGCAGTTCTTC
TRBJ2-3	16	-	TRBV7-3	-	CASSLTFRFSGHTQYF	TGTGCCAGCAGCTTAACGTTTAGGTTCAGTGGGCATACGCAGTATTTT
TRBJ1-1	12	-	TRBV10-3	-	CAISDGGFEAFF	TGTGCCATCAGTGATGGGGGATTTGAAGCTTTCTTT
TRBJ1-6	15	-	TRBV11-2	-	CASSLRFGENSPLHF	TGTGCCAGCAGCTTAAGATTTGGGGAGAATTCACCCCTCCACTTT
TRBJ2-3	16	few	TRBV6-6	TRBD2	CASSPGGSGGTDTQYF	TGTGCCAGCAGCCCCGGTGGTAGCGGGGGCACAGATACGCAGTATTTT
TRBJ2-1	16	few	TRBV28	-	CASSTGVDLSYNEQFF	TGTGCCAGCAGCACTGGAGTAGACTTGTCTTACAATGAGCAGTTCTTC
TRBJ1-2	14	-	TRBV12-3/TRBV12-4	TRBD1	CASSWDSDIYGYTF	TGTGCCAGCAGCTGGGACAGCGACATCTATGGCTACACCTTC
TRBJ2-6	18	few	TRBV5-1	-	CASSSPDLQISGANVLTF	TGCGCCAGCAGCTCCCCCGACTTACAGATCTCTGGGGCCAACGTCCTGACTTTC
TRBJ1-4	15	once	TRBV20-1	TRBD1	CSARRDSLSNEKLFF	TGCAGTGCTAGAAGGGACAGCCTCTCTAATGAAAAACTGTTTTTT
TRBJ1-5	13	few	TRBV7-2	-	CASSYVYNQPQHF	TGTGCCAGCAGCTATGTATACAATCAGCCCCAGCATTTT
TRBJ2-3	18	-	TRBV4-3	TRBD2	CASSPSRLAGGSTDTQYF	TGCGCCAGCAGCCCCTCCCGACTAGCGGGGGGCTCCACAGATACGCAGTATTTT
TRBJ2-3	17	-	TRBV7-9	-	CASSFSPSWPSTDTQYF	TGTGCCAGCAGCTTTTCCCCAAGTTGGCCCTCCACAGATACGCAGTATTTT
TRBJ1-2	13	few	TRBV28	-	CASSLATTYGYTF	TGTGCCAGCAGTTTGGCGACCACCTATGGCTACACCTTC
TRBJ2-3	16	few	TRBV4-1	-	CASTDYLLAGRDTQYF	TGCGCCAGCACGGATTATTTGCTGGCGGGGAGGGATACGCAGTATTTT
TRBJ2-7	11	-	TRBV20-1	-	CSPGHTYEQYF	TGCAGTCCAGGACACACCTACGAGCAGTACTTC
TRBJ1-4	12	-	TRBV6-2/TRBV6-3	-	CASSHRVEKLFF	TGTGCCAGCAGTCACCGGGTTGAAAAACTGTTTTTT
TRBJ2-7	14	-	TRBV27	-	CASSLSWGEYEQYF	TGTGCCAGCAGTTTATCGTGGGGGGAATACGAGCAGTACTTC
TRBJ2-1	13	-	TRBV10-3	TRBD1	CAISWDRLSEQFF	TGTGCCATCAGTTGGGACAGATTGAGCGAGCAGTTCTTC
TRBJ1-2	17	few	TRBV4-3	TRBD1	CASSRTGAGQASYGYTF	TGCGCCAGCAGCCGCACGGGGGCGGGACAGGCATCTTATGGCTACACCTTC
TRBJ2-7	17	once	TRBV7-2	-	CASSPSTGTSSSYEQYF	TGTGCCAGCAGCCCATCGACCGGGACATCGAGCTCCTACGAGCAGTACTTC
TRBJ2-4	18	-	TRBV29-1	TRBD2	CSVDRVLAGDLAKNIQYF	TGCAGCGTTGATCGCGTACTAGCGGGGGACCTAGCCAAAAACATTCAGTACTTC
TRBJ2-7	15	many	TRBV5-1	-	CASSLGYQGGYEQYF	TGCGCCAGCAGCTTGGGATATCAGGGGGGATACGAGCAGTACTTC
TRBJ2-3	13	-	TRBV29-1	-	CSVVRQSTDTQYF	TGCAGCGTTGTACGGCAAAGCACAGATACGCAGTATTTT
TRBJ2-7	14	few	TRBV28	TRBD2	CASIPTSPFYEQYF	TGTGCCAGCATCCCGACTAGCCCCTTCTACGAGCAGTACTTC
TRBJ2-3	12	-	TRBV28	TRBD1	CASSLTGSTQYF	TGTGCCAGCAGTCTGACAGGGTCTACGCAGTATTTT
TRBJ2-1	15	-	TRBV24-1	-	CATSELTDPFDEQFF	TGTGCCACCAGTGAGTTGACAGACCCATTTGATGAGCAGTTCTTC
TRBJ1-1	12	-	TRBV19	TRBD1	CASSQIDRGSFF	TGTGCCAGTAGCCAAATTGACAGGGGCTCTTTCTTT
TRBJ2-7	15	-	TRBV28	-	CASSFHGGGTYEQYF	TGTGCCAGCAGTTTTCATGGAGGGGGCACCTACGAGCAGTACTTC
TRBJ2-7	16	-	TRBV28	TRBD1	CASSPTGQGAIYEQYF	TGTGCCAGCAGCCCAACGGGACAGGGGGCGATTTACGAGCAGTACTTC
TRBJ1-2	16	once	TRBV27	TRBD1	CASSHGRGTANYGYTF	TGTGCCAGCAGTCACGGGCGGGGGACAGCTAACTATGGCTACACCTTC
TRBJ1-2	17	-	TRBV25-1	-	CASSEVPRLALPYGYTF	TGTGCCAGCAGTGAAGTCCCGCGGCTCGCACTCCCCTATGGCTACACCTTC
TRBJ2-7	14	-	TRBV7-9	TRBD2	CASSHRDYPYEQYF	TGTGCCAGCAGCCACCGGGACTACCCCTACGAGCAGTACTTC
TRBJ2-5	13	few	TRBV29-1	TRBD1	CSVKPQGAETQYF	TGCAGCGTTAAACCACAGGGGGCGGAGACCCAGTACTTC
TRBJ2-6	15	-	TRBV12-3/TRBV12-4	TRBD1	CASRETGTGANVLTF	TGTGCCAGCAGGGAGACAGGGACTGGGGCCAACGTCCTGACTTTC
TRBJ1-1	17	-	TRBV7-2	TRBD1	CASSPSDRASLGGEAFF	TGTGCCAGCAGCCCCTCGGACAGGGCATCCCTGGGGGGGGAAGCTTTCTTT
TRBJ1-2	20	few	TRBV4-3	TRBD1	CASSQEYGTGTLPFNYGYTF	TGCGCCAGCAGCCAAGAATATGGGACAGGGACACTTCCATTTAACTATGGCTACACCTTC
TRBJ1-2	14	-	TRBV7-9	-	CASGRNRVPYGYTF	TGTGCCAGCGGACGAAACAGGGTTCCGTATGGCTACACCTTC
TRBJ2-1	14	-	TRBV20-1	-	CSASWLEGHNEQFF	TGCAGTGCTAGTTGGTTGGAGGGCCACAATGAGCAGTTCTTC
TRBJ1-3	14	-	TRBV20-1	-	CSALPGGSGNTIYF	TGCAGTGCTCTCCCCGGGGGCTCTGGAAACACCATATATTTT
TRBJ2-5	15	few	TRBV7-2	TRBD2	CASSLGGDGGETQYF	TGTGCCAGCAGTTTAGGAGGGGACGGGGGGGAGACCCAGTACTTC
TRBJ2-3	15	-	TRBV20-1	-	CSAGQTGLSTDTQYF	TGCAGTGCGGGGCAAACGGGCCTAAGCACAGATACGCAGTATTTT
TRBJ1-1	14	few	TRBV4-3	-	CASSQNQGPTEAFF	TGCGCCAGCAGCCAAAACCAGGGTCCCACTGAAGCTTTCTTT
TRBJ1-3	18	-	TRBV27	-	CASKEFSSTISSGNTIYF	TGTGCCAGCAAAGAGTTTAGTAGTACGATAAGCTCTGGAAACACCATATATTTT
TRBJ2-4	15	-	TRBV2	-	CASSEAWHEENIRYF	TGTGCCAGCAGTGAAGCCTGGCACGAAGAAAACATTCGGTACTTC
TRBJ2-5	17	-	TRBV5-1	TRBD2	CASSLLAGVTLQETQYF	TGCGCCAGCAGCTTGCTAGCGGGGGTGACATTACAAGAGACCCAGTACTTC
TRBJ2-3	13	-	TRBV3-1	-	CASKGMVSDTQYF	TGTGCCAGCAAAGGGATGGTGTCAGATACGCAGTATTTT
TRBJ1-2	13	-	TRBV20-1	-	CSATHSVNYGYTF	TGCAGTGCTACTCACTCGGTAAACTATGGCTACACCTTC
TRBJ2-7	12	-	TRBV29-1	TRBD1	CSATGQYYEQYF	TGCAGCGCAACGGGACAGTACTACGAGCAGTACTTC
TRBJ2-5	11	many	TRBV12-3/TRBV12-4	-	CASSYHKTQYF	TGTGCCAGCAGTTATCATAAGACCCAGTACTTC
TRBJ2-7	15	-	TRBV20-1	TRBD1	CSALPGQGVLNEQYF	TGCAGTGCTCTGCCGGGACAGGGGGTTTTGAACGAGCAGTACTTC
TRBJ2-3	16	-	TRBV4-3	-	CASSQERDLSTDTQYF	TGCGCCAGCAGCCAGGAACGGGACCTTAGCACAGATACGCAGTATTTT
TRBJ2-1	14	-	TRBV20-1	-	CSAKRGASYNEQFF	TGCAGTGCTAAGAGGGGGGCCTCCTACAATGAGCAGTTCTTC
TRBJ2-7	15	few	TRBV11-2	-	CASSPGFTGPYEQYF	TGTGCCAGCAGCCCAGGATTCACTGGGCCCTACGAGCAGTACTTC
TRBJ2-4	19	few	TRBV7-8	TRBD1	CASSWSPKGTAPEKNIQYF	TGTGCCAGCAGCTGGAGCCCAAAAGGGACAGCCCCCGAAAAAAACATTCAGTACTTC
TRBJ1-1	13	-	TRBV5-1	-	CASSTGLITEAFF	TGCGCCAGCAGCACCGGACTGATAACTGAAGCTTTCTTT
TRBJ2-5	14	few	TRBV10-3	-	CAISESTRGQTQYF	TGTGCCATCAGTGAGTCGACTCGGGGACAGACCCAGTACTTC
TRBJ2-7	16	many	TRBV29-1	TRBD1	CSVEEVGRGSPYEQYF	TGCAGCGTTGAAGAGGTGGGCAGGGGGTCCCCCTACGAGCAGTACTTC
TRBJ2-3	16	few	TRBV24-1	-	CATSDLPRLSTDTQYF	TGTGCCACCAGTGATTTGCCACGTCTCTCCACAGATACGCAGTATTTT
TRBJ2-7	14	-	TRBV13	-	CASSSGASSYERYF	TGTGCCAGCAGCTCCGGGGCCTCCTCCTACGAGCGGTACTTC
TRBJ1-2	14	few	TRBV10-3	-	CAIKDTEGPAGYTF	TGTGCCATCAAGGATACCGAGGGCCCCGCGGGCTACACCTTC